Below, 27 T cell receptor beta chains from the same sample are listed, as sequenced in a study of blood T cell repertoires in COVID-19. Generated by immunoSEQ multiplex PCR, the TCRdb table keeps only in-frame clones and is missing some. The sample consists of under 350,000 clones, 85% to 90% of them appearing once. Sequencing input: peripheral blood. The source of these receptors is a man between 70 and 80 years old with acute or convalescent COVID-19.

The chain employs TRBV5-1 and TRBJ2-5; 11 bases line up with TRBD1. The CDR3 runs to 15 residues. In germline, CDR1 is SGHRS, CDR2 YFSETQ. With 4 bases clipped from V and 2 bases from J, the junction kept 4 bases outside the gene matches. CDR3 in DNA: TGCGCCAGCAGCGACGGGACAGGGGGTCAAGAGACCCAGTACTTC. Its protein is CASSDGTGGQETQYF.

This clone was observed a single time. The chain uses TRBV7-6 and TRBJ2-7; D possibly corresponds to TRBD2 (6 bases). Germline V lookup: CDR1 SGHVS, CDR2 FNYEAQ. CDR3 length: 16 residues. Trimming removed 1 base from V and 1 base from J, with 14 bases in between. CDR3 in DNA: TGTGCCAGCAGCTTAGGACTGGGGACTCCTTCCTACGAGCAGTACTTC. Encoded protein: CASSLGLGTPSYEQYF.

This chain joins TRBV5-8 and TRBJ1-4; D not certain. V lost 1 base to trimming and J lost 0 bases, with 10 bases between them. CDR3 length: 16 amino acids. CDR1 is SGHTS, CDR2 YDEGEE, per germline. CDR3: CASSLLGGSTNEKLFF. The CDR3 DNA reads TGTGCCAGCAGCTTGCTTGGAGGGTCAACTAATGAAAAACTGTTTTTT. The full variable domain, rest sourced from reference TRBV5-8 and TRBJ1-4, is EAGVTQSPTHLIKTRGQQATLRCSPISGHTSVYWYQQALGLGLQFLLWYDEGEERNRGNFPPRFSGRQFPNYSSELNVNALELEDSALYLCASSLLGGSTNEKLFFGSGTQLSVL.

V usage is TRBV5-8 and J usage is TRBJ2-7, with D maybe TRBD1 (8 bases). Trimming left V 4 bases short and J 2 bases short, with 13 bases between. This CDR3 has 14 amino acids. Germline-derived CDR1 and CDR2 are SGHTS and YDEGEE. Written as DNA, the CDR3 is TGTGCCAGCAGCCAACAGGGGGGGGCCTACGAGCAGTACTTC. Its translation is CASSQQGGAYEQYF.

This clone was seen at least ten times. The same CDR3 arises from other DNA sequences in this sample as well. The genes are TRBV2 and TRBJ2-5, with 9 nucleotides matching TRBD2. In germline, CDR1 is SNHLY, CDR2 FYNNEI. This CDR3 contains 15 residues. V gave up 3 bases and J gave up 5 bases; unmatched junction bases: 7. CDR3: CASSEGGGALETQYF. In DNA form, the CDR3 reads TGTGCCAGCAGTGAGGGCGGGGGGGCCTTGGAGACCCAGTACTTC.

J is TRBJ1-5 and V is TRBV18; D not certain. Trimming shortened V by 5 bases and J by 0 bases, and 11 bases separated the two germline ends. The CDR3 sequence is 15 residues long. Germline-derived CDR1 and CDR2 are KGHSH and LQKENI. The CDR3 DNA reads TGTGCCAGCTCATCGAACACCGCTAGCAATCAGCCCCAGCATTTT. Amino acids: CASSSNTASNQPQHF.

CDR3 sequence: CASTPIHRGVAEAFF. The CDR3, as DNA: TGTGCCAGCACCCCAATCCACAGGGGAGTCGCTGAAGCTTTCTTT. V gene TRBV6-2 or TRBV6-3 combines with J gene TRBJ1-1, with 7 bases fitting TRBD1. Trimming at V came to 7 bases and at J to 6 bases, leaving 14 bases not matched to a gene. Germline CDR1 is MNHEY and CDR2 is SVGEGT. The CDR3 extends over 15 amino acids.

The rearrangement uses TRBV12-5 and TRBJ2-2; 9 nucleotides line up with TRBD2. After removal of 7 bases from V and 5 bases from J, the junction contained 8 bases not matched to a gene. The germline V gene encodes CDR1 LGHNT and CDR2 FRNRAP. The CDR3 runs to 15 residues. The CDR3: CASAEGLAETGELFF. Written as DNA, the CDR3 is TGTGCTAGTGCCGAGGGACTAGCTGAGACCGGGGAGCTGTTTTTT.

The V gene is TRBV10-3, the J gene TRBJ2-7, with 7 bases matching TRBD1. CDR3 size: 13 residues. V shed 6 bases, J shed 4 bases, and the junction held 6 bases outside the gene matches. The germline CDR1 and CDR2 sequences are ENHRY and SYGVKD. The CDR3 DNA reads as TGTGCCATCAGCCGGACAGGAGAGTACGAGCAGTACTTC. Its translation is CAISRTGEYEQYF.

The V and J genes are TRBV5-1 and TRBJ2-2; D possibly corresponds to TRBD1 (5 bases). The CDR3 has 12 residues. Germline V gives CDR1 SGHRS, CDR2 YFSETQ. V shed 4 bases and J shed 5 bases, with 6 bases lying between them. The CDR3 DNA follows: TGCGCCAGCAGCCCAGGGACCGGGGAGCTGTTTTTT. This sequence encodes CASSPGTGELFF.

In this sample, this clone turned up once. This sample includes further DNA sequences coding for the same CDR3. The rearrangement joins TRBV5-4 to TRBJ1-3; 7 bases match TRBD1. Germline V gives CDR1 SGHNT, CDR2 YYREEE (reference sequence). The V gene end was trimmed by 3 bases and the J gene end by 3 bases; junction bases not matched to a gene: 3. The CDR3 consists of 14 residues. CDR3 in DNA: TGTGCCAGCAGCTCCAGGGACAGTGGAAACACCATATATTTT. The encoded protein is CASSSRDSGNTIYF.

This clone was seen just once. V usage is TRBV29-1 and J usage is TRBJ1-1, with D maybe TRBD1 (6 bases). This CDR3 has 14 amino acids. The ends were cut back, 7 bases at V and 1 base at J, with 16 bases in the middle. Germline V gene lookup returns CDR1 SQVTM and CDR2 ANQGSEA. The CDR3 sequence: CSARGAGTNTEAFF. The CDR3 bases are TGCAGCGCCCGGGGGGCAGGGACGAACACTGAAGCTTTCTTT.

The rearrangement uses TRBV7-9 and TRBJ2-1; the D gene is possibly TRBD1 (6 bases). Trimming stripped 6 bases from V and 12 bases from J, with 15 bases between. Germline V gene sequence: CDR1 SEHNR, CDR2 FQNEAQ (reference sequence). The length of the CDR3 is 12 residues. This chain's CDR3 is CASRKDVGGQFF. The CDR3 nucleotides are TGTGCCAGCAGGAAAGACGTAGGGGGGCAGTTCTTC.

The genes are TRBV7-2 and TRBJ1-4; the match to TRBD1 covers 8 bases. CDR3 length: 15 amino acids. The V gene's germline CDR1 is SGHTA and CDR2 FQGNSA. With 5 bases clipped from V and 8 bases from J, the junction kept 10 bases outside the gene matches. The CDR3, as DNA: TGTGCCAGCAGCCCCCGGACAGGGTCAGCGGAAAAACTGTTTTTT. Translated, it gives CASSPRTGSAEKLFF.

The gene calls are TRBV6-6 and TRBJ1-1; D perhaps matches TRBD1 (5 bases). Germline V lookup: CDR1 MNHNY, CDR2 SVGAGI (reference sequence). Trimming took 2 bases from V and 4 from J, leaving 11 bases between them. The length of the CDR3 is 14 residues. The CDR3 DNA reads TGTGCCAGCAGTTACGGGCAGGGAAGCACTGAAGCTTTCTTT. This sequence encodes CASSYGQGSTEAFF.

This clone was detected only once. The rearrangement links TRBV27 to TRBJ2-7; TRBD2 matches 14 bases. The CDR3 totals 15 residues. Germline trimming cut 6 bases from V and 4 bases from J; bases unmatched to any gene: 5. Germline V gene lookup returns CDR1 MNHEY and CDR2 SMNVEV (reference sequence). The CDR3 loop is CASRRGTSGSYEQYF. CDR3 coding DNA: TGTGCCAGCAGGAGAGGGACTAGCGGGAGTTACGAGCAGTACTTC.

The V call is TRBV10-3, the J call TRBJ2-1; a possible D gene is TRBD2 (6 bases). The ends were cut back, 10 bases at V and 5 bases at J, with 18 bases in the middle. Germline assignment: CDR1 ENHRY and CDR2 SYGVKD. CDR3 length: 14 amino acids. Here the CDR3 reads CATVGLAHNNEQFF. The CDR3 DNA reads as TGTGCCACCGTTGGGCTAGCGCATAACAATGAGCAGTTCTTC.

This clone has just one count. The chain is built from TRBV19 and TRBJ1-5, with 7 bases that match TRBD1. This CDR3 contains 17 residues. The V and J ends lost 4 bases and 5 bases, in that order; junction bases with no gene match: 14. Germline CDR1 is LNHDA and CDR2 is SQIVND (reference sequence). CDR3 sequence reads: CASSRKWTGERDQPQHF. In DNA form, the CDR3 reads TGTGCCAGTAGTAGAAAGTGGACAGGCGAAAGGGATCAGCCCCAGCATTTT. Full variable domain (outside the CDR3, taken from reference TRBV19 and TRBJ1-5): DGGITQSPKYLFRKEGQNVTLSCEQNLNHDAMYWYRQDPGQGLRLIYYSQIVNDFQKGDIAEGYSVSREKKESFPLTVTSAQKNPTAFYLCASSRKWTGERDQPQHFGDGTRLSIL.

This rearrangement joins TRBV12-3 or TRBV12-4 to TRBJ2-7, with D perhaps TRBD2 (5 bases). Trimming cost V 3 bases and J 3 bases, with 9 bases left between them. The CDR3 is 13 amino acids. CDR3 residues: CASSFLRGYEQYF. CDR3 nucleotide sequence: TGTGCCAGCAGTTTCCTACGGGGCTACGAGCAGTACTTC.

The chain carries TRBV2 and TRBJ1-4; no definite D call. The germline CDR1 and CDR2 sequences are SNHLY and FYNNEI. V was cut by 2 bases and J by 3 bases, with 7 bases left in between. The length of the CDR3 is 14 residues. The CDR3 region has the DNA TGTGCCAGCAGTGAAACCGCGGCTAATGAAAAACTGTTTTTT. Translating it yields CASSETAANEKLFF. Full variable domain (missing parts from reference TRBV2 and TRBJ1-4): EPEVTQTPSHQVTQMGQEVILRCVPISNHLYFYWYRQILGQKVEFLVSFYNNEISEKSEIFDDQFSVERPDGSNFTLKIRSTKLEDSAMYFCASSETAANEKLFFGSGTQLSVL.

The rearrangement joins TRBV18 to TRBJ1-4; a weak D match, TRBD1 (5 bases). V was pared by 3 bases and J by 0 bases, with 11 bases between. CDR3 length: 16 amino acids. Germline values: CDR1 KGHSH, CDR2 LQKENI. This CDR3 reads CASSPSTGSTNEKLFF. In DNA, the CDR3 is TGTGCCAGCTCACCTTCTACAGGCTCAACTAATGAAAAACTGTTTTTT.

J is TRBJ2-7 and V is TRBV28; tentative D call: TRBD1 (6 bases). CDR1 and CDR2 (germline): MDHEN, SYDVKM. The CDR3 consists of 14 residues. V was cut by 6 bases and J by 9 bases, with 21 bases left in between. The CDR3 reads CASRPQGFPVTQYF. For the CDR3, the DNA is TGTGCCAGCAGGCCACAGGGTTTCCCTGTAACGCAGTACTTC.

Comments on this clone: Germline is not matched at one junction end, which may reflect a read error. The chain combines TRBV28 with TRBJ1-4, with TRBD1 matching over 9 bases. CDR3 length: 19 residues. Germline V gene sequence: CDR1 MDHEN, CDR2 SYDVKM. The CDR3 DNA reads TGTGCCAGCAGCTTATGGACGGGGACAGGGACTTCCCGTAATGAAAAACTGTTTTTT. It codes for CASSLWTGTGTSRNEKLFF.

This clone turned up a few times. The V gene is TRBV3-1 (or the pseudogene TRBV3-2), the J gene TRBJ2-5; weak D call: TRBD2 (5 bases). The V gene lost 4 bases and the J gene lost 6 bases, with 15 bases spanning the gap. Germline V gives CDR1 LGHDT, CDR2 YNNKEL (reference sequence). This CDR3 contains 14 residues. The CDR3 region has the DNA TGTGCCAGCAGCCTCGGACTGCTGGCAAAGACCCAGTACTTC. Encoded protein: CASSLGLLAKTQYF.

The CDR3 coding sequence is TGTGCCAGCAGCCCCAACAGGGGGCAAGCTTTCTTT. It codes for CASSPNRGQAFF. J is TRBJ1-1 and V is TRBV7-2; TRBD1 aligns across 9 bases. The germline V gene has CDR1 SGHTA and CDR2 FQGNSA. J was trimmed by 9 bases and V by 5 bases; bases with no gene match: 4. The CDR3 extends over 12 amino acids.

The chain couples TRBV6-6 to TRBJ2-5; D call uncertain. The V gene lost 6 bases and the J gene lost 4 bases, with 9 bases spanning the gap. Germline CDR1 is MNHNY and CDR2 is SVGAGI (reference sequence). The length of the CDR3 is 12 residues. Here the CDR3 reads CASRSLGETQYF. The CDR3, as DNA: TGTGCCAGCAGGAGCCTTGGAGAGACCCAGTACTTC.

V usage is TRBV5-1 and J usage is TRBJ2-5, with a tentative D call TRBD2 (5 bases). Germline V gene data show CDR1 as SGHRS and CDR2 as YFSETQ. Trimming stripped 5 bases from V and 1 base from J, with 9 bases between. This CDR3 has 13 residues. The CDR3 DNA reads as TGCGCCAGCAGACGGACTTCCCAAGAGACCCAGTACTTC. Translation: CASRRTSQETQYF. The full variable domain, completed using reference TRBV5-1 and TRBJ2-5, is KAGVTQTPRYLIKTRGQQVTLSCSPISGHRSVSWYQQTPGQGLQFLFEYFSETQRNKGNFPGRFSGRQFSNSRSEMNVSTLELGDSALYLCASRRTSQETQYFGPGTRLLVL.